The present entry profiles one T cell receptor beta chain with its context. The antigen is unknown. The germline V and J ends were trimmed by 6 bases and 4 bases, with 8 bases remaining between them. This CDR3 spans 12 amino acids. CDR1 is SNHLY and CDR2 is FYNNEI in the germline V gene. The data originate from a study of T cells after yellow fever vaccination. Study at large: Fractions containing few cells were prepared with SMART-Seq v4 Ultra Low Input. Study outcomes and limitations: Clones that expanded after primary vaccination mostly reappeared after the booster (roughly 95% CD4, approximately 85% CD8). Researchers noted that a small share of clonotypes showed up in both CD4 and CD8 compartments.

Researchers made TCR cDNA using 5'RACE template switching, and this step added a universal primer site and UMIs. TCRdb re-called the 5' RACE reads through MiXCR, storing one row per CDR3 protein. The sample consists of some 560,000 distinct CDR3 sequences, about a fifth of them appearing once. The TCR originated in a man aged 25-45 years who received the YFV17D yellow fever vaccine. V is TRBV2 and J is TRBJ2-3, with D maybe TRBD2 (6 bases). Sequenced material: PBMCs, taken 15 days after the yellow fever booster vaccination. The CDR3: CASSGTPDTQYF. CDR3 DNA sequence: TGTGCCAGCAGCGGGACTCCAGATACGCAGTATTTT.